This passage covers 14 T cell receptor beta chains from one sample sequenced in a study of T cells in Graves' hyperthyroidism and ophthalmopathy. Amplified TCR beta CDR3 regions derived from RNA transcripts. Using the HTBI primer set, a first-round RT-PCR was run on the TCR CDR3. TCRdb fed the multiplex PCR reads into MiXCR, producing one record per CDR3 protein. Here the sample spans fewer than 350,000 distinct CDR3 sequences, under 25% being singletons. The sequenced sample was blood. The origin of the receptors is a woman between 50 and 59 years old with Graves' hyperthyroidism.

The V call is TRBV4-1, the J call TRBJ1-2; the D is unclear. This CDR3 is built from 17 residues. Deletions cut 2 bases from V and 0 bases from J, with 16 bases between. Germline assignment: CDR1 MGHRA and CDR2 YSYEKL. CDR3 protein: CASSQPAGNKANYGYTF. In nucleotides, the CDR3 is TGCGCCAGCAGCCAACCCGCCGGGAACAAAGCTAACTATGGCTACACCTTC.

As DNA, the CDR3 is TGTGCCAGCAGCTACAGGCTTGGAAACACCATATATTTT. It is translated as CASSYRLGNTIYF. The chain employs TRBV2 and TRBJ1-3; the D gene is possibly TRBD1 (5 bases). Germline CDR1 and CDR2: SNHLY and FYNNEI. Trimming took off 6 bases at V and 3 bases at J, with 9 bases between the two ends. CDR3 size: 13 residues.

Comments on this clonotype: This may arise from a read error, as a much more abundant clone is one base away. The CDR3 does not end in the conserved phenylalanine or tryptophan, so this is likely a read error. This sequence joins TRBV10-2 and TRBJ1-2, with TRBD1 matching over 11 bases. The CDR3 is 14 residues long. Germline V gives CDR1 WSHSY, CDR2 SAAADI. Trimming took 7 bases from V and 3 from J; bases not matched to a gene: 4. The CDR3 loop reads CASTDRGRDYGYTL. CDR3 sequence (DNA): TGCGCCAGCACGGACAGGGGGCGTGACTATGGCTACACCCTC.

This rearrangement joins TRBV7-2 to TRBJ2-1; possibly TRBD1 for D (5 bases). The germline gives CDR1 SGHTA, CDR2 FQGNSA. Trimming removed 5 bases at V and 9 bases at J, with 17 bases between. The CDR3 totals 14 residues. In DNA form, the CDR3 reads TGTGCCAGCAGCAATGGACACACTGTCACTGAGCAGTTCTTC. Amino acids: CASSNGHTVTEQFF.

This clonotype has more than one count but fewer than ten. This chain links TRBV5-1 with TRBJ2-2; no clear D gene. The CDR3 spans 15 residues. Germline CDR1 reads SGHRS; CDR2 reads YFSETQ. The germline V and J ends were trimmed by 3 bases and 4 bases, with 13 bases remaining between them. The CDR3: CASSSLPEVTGELFF. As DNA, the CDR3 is TGCGCCAGCAGCTCCTTACCAGAGGTCACCGGGGAGCTGTTTTTT.

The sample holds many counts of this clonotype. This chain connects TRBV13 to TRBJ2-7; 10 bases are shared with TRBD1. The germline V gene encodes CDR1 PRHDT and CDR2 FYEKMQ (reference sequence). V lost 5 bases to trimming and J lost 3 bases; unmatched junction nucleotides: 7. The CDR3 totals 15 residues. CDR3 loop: CASSPGTGVGYEQYF. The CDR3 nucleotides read TGTGCCAGCAGCCCGGGGACAGGGGTAGGCTACGAGCAGTACTTC.

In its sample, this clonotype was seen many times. The CDR3 region is CASSTNPDTQYF. DNA for the CDR3: TGTGCCAGCAGTACAAACCCAGATACGCAGTATTTT. The V gene is TRBV28, the J gene TRBJ2-3; D remains ambiguous. Germline CDR1 reads MDHEN; CDR2 reads SYDVKM. This CDR3 region has 12 residues. V was clipped by 5 bases and J by 4 bases, with 7 bases between them.

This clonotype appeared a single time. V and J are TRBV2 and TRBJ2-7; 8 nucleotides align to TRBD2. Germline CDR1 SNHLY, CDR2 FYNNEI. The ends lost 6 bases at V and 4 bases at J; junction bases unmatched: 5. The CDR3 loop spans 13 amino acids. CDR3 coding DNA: TGTGCCAGCAGGAACAGCGGGAGATACGAGCAGTACTTC. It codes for CASRNSGRYEQYF.

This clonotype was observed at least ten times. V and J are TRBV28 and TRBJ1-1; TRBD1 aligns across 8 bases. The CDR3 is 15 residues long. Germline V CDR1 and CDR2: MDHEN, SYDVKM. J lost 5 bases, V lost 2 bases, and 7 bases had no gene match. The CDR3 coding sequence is TGTGCCAGCAGTTTAATGGACAGGGCTGGGACTGAAGCTTTCTTT. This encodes CASSLMDRAGTEAFF.

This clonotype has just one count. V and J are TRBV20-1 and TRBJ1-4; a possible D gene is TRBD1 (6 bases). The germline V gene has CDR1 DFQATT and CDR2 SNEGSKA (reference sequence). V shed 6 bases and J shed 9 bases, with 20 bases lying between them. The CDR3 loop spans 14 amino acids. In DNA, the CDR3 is TGCAGTGCGGGAATGGACAGCCCAGAGAAAAAACTGTTTTTT. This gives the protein CSAGMDSPEKKLFF.

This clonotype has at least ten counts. The CDR3 bases are TGCGCCAGCAGCCAACCTAGCATGAGGACAGATACGCAGTATTTT. This codes for CASSQPSMRTDTQYF. The J gene is TRBJ2-3, the V gene TRBV4-1; tentative D call: TRBD2 (5 bases). CDR3 size: 15 residues. Germline lookup yields CDR1 MGHRA and CDR2 YSYEKL. V was trimmed by 2 bases and J by 3 bases, leaving 12 bases between them.

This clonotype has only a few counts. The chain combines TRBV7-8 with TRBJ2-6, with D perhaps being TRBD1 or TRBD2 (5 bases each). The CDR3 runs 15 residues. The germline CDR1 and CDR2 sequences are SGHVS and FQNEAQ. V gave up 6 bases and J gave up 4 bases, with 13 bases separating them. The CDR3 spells CASSTTEGGANVLTF. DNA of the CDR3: TGTGCCAGCAGTACGACCGAGGGGGGGGCCAACGTCCTGACTTTC.

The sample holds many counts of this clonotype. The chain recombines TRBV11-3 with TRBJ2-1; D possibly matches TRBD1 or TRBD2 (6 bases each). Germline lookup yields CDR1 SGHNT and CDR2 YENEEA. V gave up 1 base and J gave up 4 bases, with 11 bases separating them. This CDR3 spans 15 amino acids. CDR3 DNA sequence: TGTGCCAGCAGCTTAGCGGGGGCTTATTACAATGAGCAGTTCTTC. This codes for CASSLAGAYYNEQFF.

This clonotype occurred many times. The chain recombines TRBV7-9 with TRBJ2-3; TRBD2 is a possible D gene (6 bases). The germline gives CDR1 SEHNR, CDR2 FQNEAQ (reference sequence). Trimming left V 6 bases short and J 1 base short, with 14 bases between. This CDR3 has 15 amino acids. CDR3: CASRQTRLRTDTQYF. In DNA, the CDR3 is TGTGCCAGCAGGCAGACTAGACTGCGCACAGATACGCAGTATTTT.